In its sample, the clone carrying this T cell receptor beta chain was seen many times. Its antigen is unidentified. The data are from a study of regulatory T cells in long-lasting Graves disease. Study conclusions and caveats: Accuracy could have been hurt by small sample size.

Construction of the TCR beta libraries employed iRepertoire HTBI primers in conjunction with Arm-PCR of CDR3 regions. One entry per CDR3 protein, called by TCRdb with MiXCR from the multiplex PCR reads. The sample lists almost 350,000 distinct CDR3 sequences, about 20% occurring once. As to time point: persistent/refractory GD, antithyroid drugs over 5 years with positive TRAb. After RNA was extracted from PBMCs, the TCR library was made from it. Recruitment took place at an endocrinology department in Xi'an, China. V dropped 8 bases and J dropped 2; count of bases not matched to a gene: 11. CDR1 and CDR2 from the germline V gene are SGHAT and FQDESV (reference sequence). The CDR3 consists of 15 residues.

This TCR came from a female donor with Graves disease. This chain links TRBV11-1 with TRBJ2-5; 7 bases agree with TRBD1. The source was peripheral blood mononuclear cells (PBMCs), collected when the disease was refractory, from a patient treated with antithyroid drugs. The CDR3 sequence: CASRATGQRQETQYF. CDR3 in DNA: TGTGCCAGCCGGGCGACGGGACAGAGGCAAGAGACCCAGTACTTC.